This T cell receptor (beta chain) was captured by sequencing in a study of shared clonotypes between healthy human individuals. Study-wide results and limits: Compared with memory subsets, naive subsets generally had larger estimated richness. Rarefaction gave evidence that sorted-subset sequencing remained incomplete despite large depth. Sequencing depth was predicted to influence how clonotypes are shared among donors.

Generated by immunoSEQ multiplex PCR, the TCRdb table keeps only in-frame clones and is missing some. The data contain millions of clones, roughly 91% of them seen just once; the ten biggest clones take up roughly 1.8%. In regard to this clone: Antigen: not known.

After removal of 5 bases from V and 6 bases from J, the junction contained 4 bases not matched to a gene. The germline gives CDR1 SGHRS, CDR2 YFSETQ. The CDR3 is 13 amino acids. Naive CD8 cells comprised CD45RO-negative, CCR7-positively selected cells, excluding terminally differentiated effector memory CD45RA+ cells. Among the donors, all were Caucasian adults who lived in Nashville, Tennessee. The sequencing sample was made of naive CD8+ T cells from PBMCs. The TCR was taken from a man younger than 35 in good health. Some clones in this sample may be carry-over from other donors' samples. This chain connects TRBV5-1 to TRBJ2-1; TRBD1 matches at 8 bases. CDR3 loop: CASSPTGANEQFF. Written as DNA, the CDR3 is TGCGCCAGCAGTCCGACAGGGGCCAATGAGCAGTTCTTC.